Sequencing of this TCR beta chain was carried out in a study of cytomegalovirus exposure and HLA in healthy donors listed by TCRdb under 2017. As for the study more broadly: According to an earlier analysis of a few hundred of the donors, 150 million to 200 million T cells yielded 95 million to 140 million unique TCR beta sequences and 276 Gb of sequence data. Approximately 310 gigabases of sequencing data and around 87 million unique TCR sequences were included in an early release covering about 700 HLA-typed donors. The genetic ancestry cluster associated with self-reported Caucasian donors included roughly 84% of the 398 genotyped donors. The study aimed to test whether signatures of past pathogen exposure could be identified by cataloging public T cell receptors. The T cell repertoires of some 670 subjects were profiled by immunosequencing and related to cytomegalovirus serostatus. A separate validation cohort of roughly 130 different subjects was used in addition to the 666-subject first cohort. To predict cytomegalovirus infection status, the study brought together high-throughput TCR immunosequencing, statistical association of individual TCRs with disease status, and machine learning. In a later analysis, previously published TCR beta repertoires from 666 donors were re-analyzed and high-resolution HLA genotyping was added so that TCR occurrence patterns could be studied. Rather than using new phenotypic data, the later analysis identified candidate immune exposures from TCR beta sequences and from how often those sequences occurred across donors. An earlier analysis of some 500 of the donors used high-throughput TCR beta sequencing to judge whether each TCR beta V gene segment behaved as functional or pseudogenic. Alongside the repertoire data, information on donor age, sex, ethnicity and CMV serostatus was compiled. Genome-wide SNP genotypes for about 55% of the 666 donors were used in a later genetic analysis, which treated that subset as a discovery cohort. All discovery cohort repertoires had been generated on a single sequencing platform. Class I and class II HLA loci were covered by the typing at four-digit resolution. Typing coverage differed by locus: A, B, C, DRB1 and DQB1 were typed in about 629-630 donors, DQA1 in 500 to 550, DPA1 in 600 to 610, and DPB1 in around 440. Because of strong linkage in the cohort, a handful of DR-DQ haplotypes were treated as single units for association and clustering. On average, around 200,000 unique TCR beta nucleotide sequences were sequenced per donor among 398 genotyped donors of the cohort, with around 19% of those sequences being non-productive.

The receptor library was made with the immunoSEQ multiplex PCR assay. The multiplex PCR relied on a mix of 60 forward primers for TCR Vbeta segments and 13 reverse primers for TCR Jbeta segments. The CDR3 region of rearranged TCR beta genes was amplified from genomic DNA by a multiplex PCR assay. On the Illumina HiSeq System, the amplified TCR beta libraries were sequenced as 87-base-pair reads. In the paper's pipeline: In a later analysis, approximately 74 million unique TCR beta chains were counted across the roughly 670 repertoires, and approximately 11 million of these chains were shared by at least two donors. To remove PCR and sequencing errors, raw reads were error-corrected and collapsed into unique sequences using a nearest-neighbor algorithm that merged closely related sequences. V, D and J gene segments were assigned by aligning CDR3 sequences to IMGT reference sequences. For a sequence to be retained, at least a six-nucleotide match to both a V gene segment and a J gene segment was required. A rearrangement counted as productive if the CDR3 had no stop codons and remained in frame with V and J, and every other rearrangement counted as non-productive. Following IMGT convention, CDR3 was defined as the stretch from the second conserved V-encoded cysteine to the conserved J-encoded phenylalanine. In an earlier analysis of more than 550 of the donors, sequences lacking an unambiguous match to a single V gene segment were excluded. In an earlier analysis of about 590 of the donors, a V segment was called functional when productive rearrangements were above 56.7%, and segregating when the standard deviation between donors exceeded 5%. To diagnose cytomegalovirus status from the catalog of TCR beta chain sequences, a statistical classification framework was built. In a later analysis, TCR nucleotide sequences were compared against IMGT/GENE-DB human TR gene sequences so that V and J genes could be assigned. The TCRdist pipeline was used in a later analysis to assign CDR3 sequences and most-parsimonious VDJ recombination scenarios. In a later analysis, each TCR beta chain was defined by its CDR3 amino acid sequence together with its V-gene family, and reads lacking a unique V-gene family were excluded. To address suspected cross-contamination and a sequencing artifact, a later analysis removed roughly 580 highly shared, low-generation-probability nucleotide sequences. For each public chain, a later analysis derived a clonal expansion index from normalized ranks of inferred template counts within each repertoire. In a later analysis, generation probabilities were computed using a VDJ recombination model fitted to out-of-frame rearrangements, and the results were checked against IGoR. Hypergeometric tests were used in a later analysis to score TCR-TCR, TCR-HLA and TCR-CMV co-occurrence, with a repertoire-size bias correction applied to the TCR pairs. In a later analysis, false discovery rates were estimated by permuting HLA or CMV assignments 20 times. In a later analysis, co-occurring TCRs were grouped using DBSCAN, and TCRdist sequence similarity was added for clustering within HLA-allele-positive subsets. For co-occurrence clustering, repertoires with fewer than 30,000 or more than 120,000 public chains were excluded, along with five or six repertoires with anomalous nucleotide sharing. TCRdb mirrors the immuneACCESS table, restricted to in-frame sequences. Some clones are absent from its copies; in checked studies, under half trace to an unresolved V gene, and the reason for the others is unknown. V, J and clone size were drawn from that table, and D and trimming were deduced from the DNA. Recorded for this sample are roughly 150,000 clones; over 70% of them occurred a single time. The top ten constitute roughly 1.2% of the sample.

A remark on this clone: Its antigen is still unknown. It has no much larger one-base neighbor in the sample; base qualities were not kept.

Trimming takes 6 bases from V and 3 bases from J, and the germline ends sit 18 bases apart. CDR1 SGHVT and CDR2 SQSDAQ were looked up in the germline V gene. The CDR3 runs 15 residues from the cysteine to the valine. Here the CDR3 DNA is all that survives: 45 bases in frame from base 1. What the work shows at the level of the full study, not this receptor alone: In a later genetic analysis, fewer N-insertions in productive TCRs were reported among donors in an Asian-associated ancestry cluster than the roughly 700-donor mean. Most CMV-associated TCR beta chains appeared to be HLA-restricted in a later analysis, and the HLA associations seemed to be driven largely by CMV exposure. Presence/absence analyses assumed roughly uniform sequencing depth across donors, an assumption that may not hold. Only TCR beta chains were sequenced in this cohort, and the absence of alpha or paired-chain data limited detectable features. A total of 150 to 200 TCR beta chains were listed by the study as associated with cytomegalovirus. A later analysis associated 16,951 TCR beta sequences with specific HLA alleles at a false discovery rate of 0.05. A further reported finding was that TCR beta sequences accurately predicted the HLA-A and HLA-B alleles for most subjects in the first cohort. While some public TCRs were present in many individuals, most TCR sequences turned up only very rarely across donors. When HLA alleles, especially DR and DQ, strongly co-occurred, TCR associations were difficult to assign to individual alleles. In an earlier analysis of some 540 of the donors, most TCR beta V segments appeared in productive rearrangements about 87% or about 30% of the time, broadly matching IMGT annotations. In a later analysis, TCR association rates were found to vary across HLA loci, with the most associated TCRs seen for DRB1 alleles and the fewest for HLA-C alleles. CMV serostatus was the only immune exposure information available for the cohort. In a later analysis, HLA-associated TCR beta chains showed more clonal expansion and lower generation probabilities than non-associated chains that were equally common. In both the original and validation cohorts, the classifier was reported to diagnose cytomegalovirus status with high specificity and sensitivity. In a later analysis, several top co-occurrence clusters were reported to appear linked to parvovirus B19, influenza, CMV and Epstein-Barr virus. The earlier analysis of approximately 590 of the donors excluded some 16 rarely observed V segments, including chromosome 9 orphons, because counts were too low. V-gene and J-gene trimming of TCR beta chains was associated with a missense DCLRE1C variant in a later genetic analysis, and the association was replicated in an independent cohort. The authors suggested that the approach could potentially be extended to other disease states and immunological phenotypes. The sequencing pipeline was judged likely to have produced a cluster of highly shared sequence variants as a technical artifact. Linkage disequilibrium might explain the correlated functional status among segregating V segments, but an unknown experimental factor could not be excluded. Some IMGT-functional V segments, including TRBV6-2 and TRBV6-3, could not be distinguished by the 87-base-pair reads and were therefore excluded. Because some donors lacked HLA typing at each locus, the association tests relied only on the typed subset. Three of the identified cytomegalovirus-associated TCR beta chains were confirmed in vitro to be specific for cytomegalovirus antigens.

The cohort consisted of 650 to 700 healthy bone marrow donors. At the time of sampling, every cohort member was nominally healthy, though immune exposures that went unrecorded were likely present. The donor was CMV seronegative and belonged to the group of 350 to 400 seronegative cohort members. Every donor gave a peripheral blood sample, and the peripheral blood mononuclear cells from that sample were used for TCR beta sequencing. Genomic DNA extraction from the blood cell samples was performed with the Qiagen DNeasy Blood Extraction Kit. The sequenced sample was PBMCs. The sequence joins TRBV7-4 to TRBJ2-7; TRBD2 could be the D gene, as 7 bases match. This receptor was obtained from a boy aged 2 to 10 in good health and CMV-seronegative. The DNA sequence is as follows: TGTGCCAGCAGGCGCGAGGAGGGGGGGATCTACGAGCAGTACGTC. It encodes CASRREEGGIYEQYV.